This T cell receptor (beta chain) was identified during a study of response to subunit inactivated influenza vaccine. Overall study findings and caveats: Seasonal influenza vaccination, on each occasion, was suggested by the authors to recruit few new T cells.

The length of the CDR3 is 15 residues. Worth noting for this clonotype: As yet, its antigen is unknown.

MiXCR was run by TCRdb on the RT-PCR reads, yielding one entry per CDR3 protein. The sample holds around 790,000 distinct CDR3 sequences; 20% to 25% are singletons and the top ten take approximately 10%. The origin of this receptor is a man aged 50 to 60 who received an inactivated influenza vaccine. This material consisted of PBMCs from blood, taken 4 to 6 days after vaccination. The genes are TRBV21-1 and TRBJ2-2; TRBD1, the table's D call, lacks a check against the DNA. TRBV21-1 is designated a pseudogene. The CDR3 loop is CASSPRTEGTGELFF. CDR3 coding DNA: TGTGCCAGCAGCCCACGGACAGAGGGCACCGGGGAGCTGTTTTTT.